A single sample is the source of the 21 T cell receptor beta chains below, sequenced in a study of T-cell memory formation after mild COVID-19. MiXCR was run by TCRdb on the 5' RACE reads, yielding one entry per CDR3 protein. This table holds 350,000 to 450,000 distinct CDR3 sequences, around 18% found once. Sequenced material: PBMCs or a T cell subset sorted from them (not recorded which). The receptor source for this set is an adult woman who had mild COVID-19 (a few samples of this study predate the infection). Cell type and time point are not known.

The CDR3 DNA sequence: TGCGCCAGCAGATTAGATCTCTTGAACACTGAAGCTTTCTTT. Translated, it gives CASRLDLLNTEAFF. The chain couples TRBV5-1 to TRBJ1-1, with D unresolved. CDR3 length: 14 amino acids. Germline CDR1 is SGHRS and CDR2 is YFSETQ. Deletions cut 5 bases from V and 0 bases from J, with 11 bases between.

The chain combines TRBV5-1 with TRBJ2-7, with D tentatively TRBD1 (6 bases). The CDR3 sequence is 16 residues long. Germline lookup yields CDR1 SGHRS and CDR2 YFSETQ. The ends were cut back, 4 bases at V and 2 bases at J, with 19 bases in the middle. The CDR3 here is CASSPRMGAFAYEQYF. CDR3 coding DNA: TGCGCCAGCAGCCCGAGAATGGGGGCGTTTGCCTACGAGCAGTACTTC. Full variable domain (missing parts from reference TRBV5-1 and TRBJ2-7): KAGVTQTPRYLIKTRGQQVTLSCSPISGHRSVSWYQQTPGQGLQFLFEYFSETQRNKGNFPGRFSGRQFSNSRSEMNVSTLELGDSALYLCASSPRMGAFAYEQYFGPGTRLTVT.

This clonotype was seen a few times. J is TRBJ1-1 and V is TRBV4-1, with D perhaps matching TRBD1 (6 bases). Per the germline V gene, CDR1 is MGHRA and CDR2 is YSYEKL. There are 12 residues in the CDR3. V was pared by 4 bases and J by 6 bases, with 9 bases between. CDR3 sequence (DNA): TGCGCCAGCAGCCGCGGGGGGCCTGAAGCTTTCTTT. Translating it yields CASSRGGPEAFF.

The CDR3 spells CASSQDMFGLESKETQYF. The DNA for the CDR3 is TGTGCCAGCAGCCAAGATATGTTCGGACTAGAGTCAAAAGAGACCCAGTACTTC. The V gene is TRBV4-2, the J gene TRBJ2-5; TRBD2 matches 7 bases. Trimming cost V 0 bases and J 3 bases; bases outside gene matches: 13. CDR3 length equals 18 residues. The germline V gene has CDR1 LGHNA and CDR2 YNFKEQ.

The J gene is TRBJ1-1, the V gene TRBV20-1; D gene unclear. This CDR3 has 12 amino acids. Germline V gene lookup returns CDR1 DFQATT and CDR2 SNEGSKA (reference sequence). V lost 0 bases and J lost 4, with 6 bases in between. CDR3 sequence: CSAREGITEAFF. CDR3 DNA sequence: TGCAGTGCTAGAGAGGGGATCACTGAAGCTTTCTTT.

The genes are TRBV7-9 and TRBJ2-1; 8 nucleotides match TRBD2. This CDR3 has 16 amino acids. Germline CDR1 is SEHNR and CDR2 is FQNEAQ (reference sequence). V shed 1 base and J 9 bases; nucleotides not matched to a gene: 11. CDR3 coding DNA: TGTGCCAGCAGCTTAGAGTGGCAGCGGGGGTCGGGTGAGCAGTTCTTC. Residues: CASSLEWQRGSGEQFF.

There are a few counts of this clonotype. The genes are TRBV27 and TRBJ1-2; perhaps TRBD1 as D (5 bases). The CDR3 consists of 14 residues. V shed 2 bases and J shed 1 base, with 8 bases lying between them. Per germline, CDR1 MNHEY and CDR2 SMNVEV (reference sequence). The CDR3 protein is CASSLKGDNYGYTF. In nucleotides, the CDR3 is TGTGCCAGCAGTTTAAAAGGGGATAACTATGGCTACACCTTC.

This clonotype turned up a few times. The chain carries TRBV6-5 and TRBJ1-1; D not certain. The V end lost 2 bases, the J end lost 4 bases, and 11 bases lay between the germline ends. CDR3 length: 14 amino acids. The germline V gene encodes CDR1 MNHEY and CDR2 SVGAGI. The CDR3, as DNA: TGTGCCAGCAGTTACGGTGGGTTGGGCACTGAAGCTTTCTTT. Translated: CASSYGGLGTEAFF.

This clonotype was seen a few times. CDR3 DNA sequence: TGTGCCAGCAGCGCGGACAGCAAAAACACTGAAGCTTTCTTT. Translated, it gives CASSADSKNTEAFF. V usage is TRBV5-4 and J usage is TRBJ1-1, with D perhaps matching TRBD1 (6 bases). V lost 4 bases and J lost 2, with 12 bases in between. The CDR3 contains 14 residues. Germline V lookup: CDR1 SGHNT, CDR2 YYREEE (reference sequence).

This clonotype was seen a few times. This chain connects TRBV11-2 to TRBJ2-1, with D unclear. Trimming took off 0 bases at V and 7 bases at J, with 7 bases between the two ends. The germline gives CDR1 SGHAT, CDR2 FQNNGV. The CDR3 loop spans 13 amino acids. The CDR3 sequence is CASSLDIQNEQFF. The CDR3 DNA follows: TGTGCCAGCAGCTTAGATATCCAGAATGAGCAGTTCTTC.

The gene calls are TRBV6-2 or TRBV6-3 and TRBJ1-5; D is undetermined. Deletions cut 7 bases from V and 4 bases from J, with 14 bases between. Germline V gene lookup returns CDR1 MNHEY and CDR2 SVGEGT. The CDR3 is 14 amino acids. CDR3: CASIQVAVNQPQHF. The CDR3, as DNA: TGTGCCAGCATTCAGGTTGCAGTAAATCAGCCCCAGCATTTT.

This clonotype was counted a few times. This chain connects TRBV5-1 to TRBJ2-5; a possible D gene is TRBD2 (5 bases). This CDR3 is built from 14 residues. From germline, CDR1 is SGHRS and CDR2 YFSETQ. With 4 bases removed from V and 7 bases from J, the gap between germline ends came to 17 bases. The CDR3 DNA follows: TGCGCCAGCAGCCCCGACCCCTCGGGGTGGACCCAGTACTTC. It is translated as CASSPDPSGWTQYF.

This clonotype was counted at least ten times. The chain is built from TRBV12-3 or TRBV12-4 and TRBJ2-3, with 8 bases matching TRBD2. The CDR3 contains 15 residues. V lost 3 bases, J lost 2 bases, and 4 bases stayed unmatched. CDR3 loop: CASSLSLADTDTQYF. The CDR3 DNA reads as TGTGCCAGCAGTTTGTCACTAGCGGACACAGATACGCAGTATTTT.

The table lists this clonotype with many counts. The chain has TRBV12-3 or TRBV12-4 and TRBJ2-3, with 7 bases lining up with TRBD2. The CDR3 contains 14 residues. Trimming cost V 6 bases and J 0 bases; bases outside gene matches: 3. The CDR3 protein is CASSPSGSTDTQYF. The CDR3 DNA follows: TGTGCCAGCAGCCCTAGCGGAAGCACAGATACGCAGTATTTT.

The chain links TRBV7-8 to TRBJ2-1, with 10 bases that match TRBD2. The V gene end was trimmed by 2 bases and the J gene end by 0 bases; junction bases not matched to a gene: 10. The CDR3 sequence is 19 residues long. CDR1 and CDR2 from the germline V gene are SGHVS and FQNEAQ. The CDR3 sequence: CASSLPGLARTISYNEQFF. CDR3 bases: TGTGCCAGCAGCTTACCGGGACTAGCGAGGACCATCTCCTACAATGAGCAGTTCTTC. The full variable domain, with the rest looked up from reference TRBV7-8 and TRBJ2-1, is GAGVSQSPRYKVAKRGQDVALRCDPISGHVSLFWYQQALGQGPEFLTYFQNEAQLDKSGLPSDRFFAERPEGSVSTLKIQRTQQEDSAVYLCASSLPGLARTISYNEQFFGPGTRLTVL.

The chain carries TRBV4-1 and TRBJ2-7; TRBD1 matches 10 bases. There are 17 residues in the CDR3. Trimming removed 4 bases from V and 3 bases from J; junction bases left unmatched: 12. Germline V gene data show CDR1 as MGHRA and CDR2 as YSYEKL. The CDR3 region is CASSRGTGARGDYEQYF. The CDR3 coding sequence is TGCGCCAGCAGCCGAGGGACAGGGGCGAGAGGGGACTACGAGCAGTACTTC.

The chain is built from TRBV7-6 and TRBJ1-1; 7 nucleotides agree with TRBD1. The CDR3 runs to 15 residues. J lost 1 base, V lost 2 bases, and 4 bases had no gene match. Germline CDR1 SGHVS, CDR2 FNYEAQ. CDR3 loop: CASSLTGAQNTEAFF. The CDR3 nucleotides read TGTGCCAGCAGCTTAACAGGGGCCCAGAACACTGAAGCTTTCTTT.

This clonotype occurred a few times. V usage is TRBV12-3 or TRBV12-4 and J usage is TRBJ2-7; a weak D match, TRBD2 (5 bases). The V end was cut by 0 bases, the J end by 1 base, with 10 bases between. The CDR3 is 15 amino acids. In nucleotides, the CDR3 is TGTGCCAGCAGTTTAGCGGGAGTAGGGTCCTACGAGCAGTACTTC. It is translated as CASSLAGVGSYEQYF.

CDR3 coding DNA: TGTGCCAGCAGCCCCCCCGTGGGGAGCGTTGGCTATGGCTACACCTTC. It specifies CASSPPVGSVGYGYTF. The V gene is TRBV7-3, the J gene TRBJ1-2; D is ambiguous. Germline V gene sequence: CDR1 SGHTA, CDR2 FQGTGA. V was trimmed by 5 bases and J by 4 bases, leaving 20 bases between them. This CDR3 has 16 amino acids.

The CDR3 DNA follows: TGTGCCAGCAGCCAAGATGAGGGGGTGGATAATTCACCCCTCCACTTT. Encoded protein: CASSQDEGVDNSPLHF. The genes are TRBV3-1 and TRBJ1-6; D is perhaps TRBD1 (6 bases). This CDR3 contains 16 residues. The V gene's germline CDR1 is LGHDT and CDR2 YNNKEL (reference sequence). Trimming removed 0 bases at V and 5 bases at J, with 11 bases between.

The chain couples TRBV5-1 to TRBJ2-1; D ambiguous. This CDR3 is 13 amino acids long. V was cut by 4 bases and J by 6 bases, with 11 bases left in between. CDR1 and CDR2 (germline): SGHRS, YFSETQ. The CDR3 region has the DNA TGCGCCAGCAGCCTCCTCGGGCCCAATGAGCAGTTCTTC. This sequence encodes CASSLLGPNEQFF.